This entry features one T cell receptor (beta chain) sequence. As yet, its antigen is unknown. The data derive from a study of cytomegalovirus exposure and HLA in healthy donors. The study ran its PCR with 60 Vbeta and 13 Jbeta primers. Clones were sequenced by immunoSEQ multiplex PCR, and TCRdb holds only the in-frame ones, with some missing. This table has around 140,000 clones, 60% to 80% appearing once. Study observations and caveats: TCR beta sequences numbering 15,000 to 20,000 were associated with HLA alleles at 0.05 false discovery rate in a later analysis.

The CDR3 extends over 15 amino acids. Trimming shortened V by 0 bases and J by 4 bases, and 12 bases separated the two germline ends. Germline V gene lookup returns CDR1 MNHEY and CDR2 SVGAGI. The sequence derives from a man aged 40-50 years in good health and CMV-seronegative. The specimen was PBMCs. The chain combines TRBV6-5 with TRBJ1-2, with D possibly matching TRBD1 (6 bases). The CDR3 DNA is TGTGCCAGCAGTTACTCGATGCAGGGGCCCTATGGCTACACCTTC. As protein: CASSYSMQGPYGYTF.